Detailed here is one T cell receptor beta chain. Its specificity is not known. This CDR3 comprises 20 residues. With 4 bases removed from V and 5 bases from J, the gap between germline ends came to 32 bases. Germline V gene sequence: CDR1 SQVTM, CDR2 ANQGSEA. The entry originates in a study of molecular identifiers for immune sequencing clone quantification. Study-wide points: Researchers reportedly could pick up spiked Jurkat TCR RNA from one cell mixed into 1 million or so naive cells.

From the PCR reads, TCRdb called clonotypes with MiXCR, one entry per CDR3 protein. The sample holds 400,000 to 600,000 distinct CDR3 sequences, about 22% seen once. Construction of naive CD8 libraries employed about 17,000 to 1,100,000 sorted cells together with 10%, 30% or 50% RNA. Specimen: naive CD8+ T cells from blood, with Jurkat cell RNA spiked in. Subset denoted: FACS-sorted CD8+CD4-CCR7+CD45RA+ naive T cells. The rearrangement uses TRBV29-1 and TRBJ2-2, with D possibly being TRBD2 (7 bases). The TCR comes from a human donor in good health. Some libraries in this study had Jurkat cell RNA spiked in. DNA of the CDR3: TGCAGCGTTGCCGGGAGTGGCGTTGGGGGAGGGGGGGGGAATACCGGGGAGCTGTTTTTT. This gives the protein CSVAGSGVGGGGGNTGELFF.